Many counts were recorded for the clone carrying this T cell receptor (beta chain). MiXCR, applied by TCRdb to the RACE reads, yields one record per CDR3 protein. Counted here are around 80,000 distinct CDR3 sequences, 6.5% to 8.5% occurring once; the ten biggest clones make up 1% to 1.5%. These data are taken from a study of human T cells and chemical hapten exposure. Time point specified: patch test 2, 6 weeks after DPC sensitization. Sample treatment: therapeutic diphenylcyclopropenone sensitization with weekly scalp DPC. Unmatched junction bases numbered 15, after V lost 8 bases and J lost 8 bases. The CDR3 is 15 amino acids. The germline V gene encodes CDR1 SNHLY and CDR2 FYNNEI.

The J gene is TRBJ2-1, the V gene TRBV2; 7 bases are shared with TRBD1. This receptor was taken from a woman aged 30 to 39 with alopecia areata. Some clones in this sample may be carry-over from other donors' samples. Specimen: whole blood, collected in connection with sensitization to the hapten diphenylcyclopropenone (DPC). The CDR3, as DNA: TGTGCCAGCGGAGAACAGGGGAGCCTTAGCGATGAGCAGTTCTTC. Translated, it gives CASGEQGSLSDEQFF.